This T cell receptor (beta chain) was obtained from a study of blood T cell repertoires in COVID-19. Overall study: Samples representing acute and convalescent COVID-19 were sourced from the United States, Italy and Spain. The analysed material was cDNA or gDNA that came from T cells, B-cell-depleted T cells, or PBMCs.

Seattle patient enrollment occurred during active infection, with longitudinal follow-up thereafter. In the original analysis: Counts of nucleated cells, estimated from reference gene primer amplification, were obtained. Assay used: immunoSEQ multiplex PCR; TCRdb lists only in-frame clones, some missing. V and J calls and clone size follow that table, whereas D and trimming were derived from the DNA. Among 45,000 to 50,000 clones listed, approximately 85% were seen once. The TCR originated in a woman of 80 years or more with COVID-19, enrolled during active disease. Sequencing was performed on peripheral blood.

The DNA of the CDR3 is TGTGCCAGCAGTTCCCCCCCGGGAAGTCAATTGCCCCACGAGCAGTACTTC. Encoded protein: CASSSPPGSQLPHEQYF. The gene calls are TRBV28 and TRBJ2-7; possibly TRBD2 for D (5 bases). V gave up 4 bases and J gave up 5 bases, with 24 bases separating them. The CDR3 length is 17 residues. The germline gives CDR1 MDHEN, CDR2 SYDVKM. The complete variable domain, with remaining parts taken from reference TRBV28 and TRBJ2-7, reads DVKVTQSSRYLVKRTGEKVFLECVQDMDHENMFWYRQDPGLGLRLIYFSYDVKMKEKGDIPEGYSVSREKKERFSLILESASTNQTSMYLCASSSPPGSQLPHEQYFGPGTRLTVT.